One and the same sample provided the 30 T cell receptor beta chains below, sequenced in a study of T cell repertoires in cytomegalovirus infection. TCRdb passed the reads through MiXCR, listing each CDR3 protein once. The data hold 500,000 or so distinct CDR3 sequences, with approximately 15% observed a single time. The source material was CD8+ T cells from PBMCs. The origin of the receptors is a human donor in good health (CMV status not recorded). Some clones in this sample may be carry-over from other donors' samples.

The chain links TRBV19 to TRBJ1-1, with D tentatively TRBD1 (5 bases). This CDR3 comprises 16 residues. Per germline, CDR1 LNHDA and CDR2 SQIVND (reference sequence). V gave up 2 bases and J gave up 3 bases, with 16 bases separating them. DNA for the CDR3: TGTGCCAGTAGTATACGGGGGGGATTGGGAGACACTGAAGCTTTCTTT. The encoded protein is CASSIRGGLGDTEAFF.

This clonotype was recorded a few times. The J gene is TRBJ1-1, the V gene TRBV12-3 or TRBV12-4; no reliable D call. The CDR3 has 15 residues. The V and J ends lost 3 bases and 3 bases respectively, with 14 bases between them. The CDR3 DNA follows: TGTGCCAGCAGTTTTCCCCGGTACGGGCACACTGAAGCTTTCTTT. This sequence encodes CASSFPRYGHTEAFF.

This clonotype was picked up many times. The V and J genes are TRBV7-9 and TRBJ2-1; TRBD1 is a possible D gene (5 bases). The CDR3 is made up of 12 amino acids. V lost 4 bases to trimming and J lost 8 bases, with 9 bases between them. Germline CDR1 SEHNR, CDR2 FQNEAQ (reference sequence). The CDR3 loop is CASSSQGDEQFF. CDR3 nucleotides: TGTGCCAGCAGCTCCCAGGGCGATGAGCAGTTCTTC.

Many counts were recorded for this clonotype. This rearrangement joins TRBV27 to TRBJ2-7, with TRBD2 matching 8 bases. This CDR3 has 14 amino acids. Germline-derived CDR1 and CDR2 are MNHEY and SMNVEV (reference sequence). Trimming took 7 bases from V and 6 from J; bases not matched to a gene: 11. CDR3 residues: CASKSGGRIVEQYF. The CDR3 DNA is TGTGCCAGCAAATCCGGCGGGAGGATCGTCGAGCAGTACTTC.

This clonotype showed up just a few times. The chain links TRBV14 to TRBJ2-1; possibly TRBD1 for D (6 bases). The CDR3 extends over 21 amino acids. CDR1 is SGHDN and CDR2 is FVKESK in the germline V gene. V shed 4 bases and J shed 2 bases, with 30 bases lying between them. CDR3 loop: CASSPPPFARGIGQTYNEQFF. The CDR3 DNA follows: TGTGCCAGCAGCCCTCCCCCTTTCGCCAGAGGGATCGGACAGACCTACAATGAGCAGTTCTTC.

This clonotype was observed at least ten times. The CDR3 coding sequence is TGTGCCAGCAGCTCCGCAGAGGTGGTGGAGACCCAGTACTTC. As protein: CASSSAEVVETQYF. The chain employs TRBV7-9 and TRBJ2-5; no clear D gene. Germline lookup yields CDR1 SEHNR and CDR2 FQNEAQ (reference sequence). The V gene lost 4 bases and the J gene lost 5 bases, with 14 bases spanning the gap. The CDR3 is 14 residues long.

This clonotype occurred many times. The rearrangement links TRBV11-2 to TRBJ2-5; D is unresolved. This CDR3 has 16 amino acids. Deletions cut 5 bases from V and 5 bases from J, with 21 bases between. The germline V gene has CDR1 SGHAT and CDR2 FQNNGV. CDR3 sequence (DNA): TGTGCCAGCAGCCCGTACTCTGGCACGGCCGCCGAGACCCAGTACTTC. The encoded protein is CASSPYSGTAAETQYF.

This clonotype was found a few times. The rearrangement links TRBV29-1 to TRBJ2-1; TRBD2 matches 7 bases. The V and J ends lost 1 base and 0 bases, in that order; junction bases with no gene match: 9. CDR3 length equals 17 residues. Germline-derived CDR1 and CDR2 are SQVTM and ANQGSEA. The CDR3 sequence: CSVEGLAGERSYNEQFF. The CDR3 DNA reads as TGCAGCGTTGAAGGACTGGCGGGGGAGCGCTCCTACAATGAGCAGTTCTTC.

This clonotype was seen repeatedly, ten times or more. This chain connects TRBV7-2 to TRBJ1-2, with TRBD1 identical over 8 bases. Germline V gene sequence: CDR1 SGHTA, CDR2 FQGNSA. The trim removed 1 base at V and 6 bases at J, leaving 10 bases unmatched. The length of the CDR3 is 16 residues. DNA of the CDR3: TGTGCCAGCAGCTTAGGTCGGCTGGACAGGGACGATGGCTACACCTTC. It encodes CASSLGRLDRDDGYTF.

This clonotype was detected only a few times. The genes are TRBV27 and TRBJ2-7; the D gene is possibly TRBD2 (7 bases). CDR3 length: 14 residues. Trimming took 7 bases from V and 2 from J, leaving 15 bases between them. CDR1 is MNHEY and CDR2 is SMNVEV in the germline V gene (reference sequence). CDR3 amino acids: CASISGGPTYEQYF. CDR3 nucleotides: TGTGCCAGCATCTCGGGGGGCCCAACCTACGAGCAGTACTTC.

The chain carries TRBV10-2 and TRBJ2-5, with 7 positions matching TRBD2. There are 16 residues in the CDR3. CDR1 is WSHSY, CDR2 SAAADI, per germline. The V and J ends lost 4 bases and 1 base, in that order; junction bases with no gene match: 9. In DNA, the CDR3 is TGCGCCAGCAGTGCCCTGGCTAGCGGAGCCCAAGAGACCCAGTACTTC. Translation: CASSALASGAQETQYF.

Remarks on this clonotype: Germline and junction disagree at one end, which may indicate a read error. This chain links TRBV7-4 with TRBJ2-1, with D possibly TRBD2 on 5 matching bases. The CDR3 runs 14 residues. CDR1 is SGHVT and CDR2 is SQSDAQ in the germline V gene. CDR3 amino acids: CASSLAIVDNEQFF. In nucleotides, the CDR3 is TGTGCAAGCAGCTTAGCGATAGTGGACAATGAGCAGTTCTTC.

The CDR3 loop is CASSVAGGHSGNTIYF. For the CDR3, the DNA is TGTGCCAGCAGCGTAGCAGGGGGCCACTCTGGAAACACCATATATTTT. The chain is built from TRBV9 and TRBJ1-3, with 8 positions matching TRBD1. V shed 0 bases, J shed 0 bases, and the junction held 2 bases outside the gene matches. The CDR3 spans 16 residues. Germline V gene lookup returns CDR1 SGDLS and CDR2 YYNGEE. The whole variable domain, filled in from reference TRBV9 and TRBJ1-3, reads DSGVTQTPKHLITATGQRVTLRCSPRSGDLSVYWYQQSLDQGLQFLIQYYNGEERAKGNILERFSAQQFPDLHSELNLSSLELGDSALYFCASSVAGGHSGNTIYFGEGSWLTVV.

This clonotype was counted many times. J is TRBJ2-1 and V is TRBV11-3; D might be TRBD2 (6 bases). The CDR3 length is 16 residues. V was cut by 0 bases and J by 7 bases, with 16 bases left in between. Germline loops: CDR1 SGHNT, CDR2 YENEEA. The CDR3 nucleotides read TGTGCCAGCAGCTTAGAATCGGGAGTGGGAAGGAATGAGCAGTTCTTC. The encoded protein is CASSLESGVGRNEQFF. Full variable domain (outside the CDR3, taken from reference TRBV11-3 and TRBJ2-1): EAGVVQSPRYKIIEKKQPVAFWCNPISGHNTLYWYLQNLGQGPELLIRYENEEAVDDSQLPKDRFSAERLKGVDSTLKIQPAELGDSAVYLCASSLESGVGRNEQFFGPGTRLTVL.

Points on this clonotype: A much larger clone is a single base away; this may be a read error. V gene TRBV6-1 combines with J gene TRBJ2-3, with 10 bases that match TRBD2. Germline assignment: CDR1 MNHNS and CDR2 SASEGT. This CDR3 is built from 15 residues. As DNA, the CDR3 is TGTGCCAGCAGTGACCGGACTAGCGGCACAGATACGCAGTGTTTT. Protein: CASSDRTSGTDTQCF.

This clonotype has more than one count but fewer than ten. V is TRBV14 and J is TRBJ1-2; tentative D call: TRBD1 (5 bases). The germline V gene has CDR1 SGHDN and CDR2 FVKESK. Trimming pared 3 bases from V and 4 bases from J, leaving 24 bases between. The CDR3 has 18 residues. The CDR3 region is CASSQARGRVNPSYGYTF. The CDR3, as DNA: TGTGCCAGCAGCCAGGCTCGGGGCAGGGTAAACCCCTCCTATGGCTACACCTTC.

The V gene is TRBV5-1, the J gene TRBJ1-1, with D perhaps TRBD1 (5 bases). Trimming pared 4 bases from V and 7 bases from J, leaving 17 bases between. The CDR3 consists of 14 residues. Germline values: CDR1 SGHRS, CDR2 YFSETQ. This CDR3 is CASSPNPRQGEAFF. In DNA form, the CDR3 reads TGCGCCAGCAGCCCCAACCCTCGCCAGGGTGAAGCTTTCTTT.

There are a few counts of this clonotype. The rearrangement joins TRBV7-9 to TRBJ1-1, with D perhaps TRBD1 (6 bases). The ends were cut back, 1 base at V and 10 bases at J, with 10 bases in the middle. The CDR3 contains 12 residues. The germline gives CDR1 SEHNR, CDR2 FQNEAQ (reference sequence). The CDR3 loop reads CASSLGGGGAFF. The CDR3 region has the DNA TGTGCCAGCAGCTTAGGAGGGGGAGGAGCTTTCTTT.

The chain has TRBV5-1 and TRBJ2-1, with a tentative D call TRBD2 (5 bases). The CDR3 is made up of 13 amino acids. Germline values: CDR1 SGHRS, CDR2 YFSETQ. V shed 4 bases and J shed 9 bases, with 14 bases lying between them. CDR3 region: CASSARGGAEQFF. For the CDR3, the DNA is TGCGCCAGCAGCGCCCGAGGAGGAGCTGAGCAGTTCTTC.

The sample holds many counts of this clonotype. This sequence joins TRBV28 and TRBJ2-3; D not certain. CDR1 MDHEN and CDR2 SYDVKM come from the germline V gene. Deletions cut 6 bases from V and 1 base from J, with 17 bases between. There are 16 residues in the CDR3. In nucleotides, the CDR3 is TGTGCCAGCAGCCTTAGGTGGCGGCCTCGCACAGATACGCAGTATTTT. Amino acids: CASSLRWRPRTDTQYF. The whole variable domain, remainder taken from reference TRBV28 and TRBJ2-3, is DVKVTQSSRYLVKRTGEKVFLECVQDMDHENMFWYRQDPGLGLRLIYFSYDVKMKEKGDIPEGYSVSREKKERFSLILESASTNQTSMYLCASSLRWRPRTDTQYFGPGTRLTVL.

This clonotype has only a few counts. This chain links TRBV19 with TRBJ1-5, with 7 bases aligning to TRBD1. The CDR3 is 14 amino acids. Trimming took 5 bases from V and 6 from J; bases not matched to a gene: 7. The germline V gene has CDR1 LNHDA and CDR2 SQIVND (reference sequence). The DNA of the CDR3 is TGTGCCAGTAGTGACCGAGGGGGCAGTCAGCCCCAGCATTTT. Amino acid sequence: CASSDRGGSQPQHF.

The rearrangement uses TRBV15 and TRBJ1-1; possible D gene TRBD1, 6 bases. Germline V gene sequence: CDR1 LNHNV, CDR2 YYDKDF (reference sequence). The CDR3 length is 12 residues. The V and J ends lost 8 bases and 4 bases respectively, with 11 bases between them. In DNA, the CDR3 is TGTGCCACCGGCTCGGGGGCCACTGAAGCTTTCTTT. Translated: CATGSGATEAFF.

The chain carries TRBV23-1 and TRBJ1-6; D is uncertain. TRBV23-1 is noted as an ORF with a role that remains uncertain. V lost 11 bases, J lost 10 bases, and 9 bases lay in between. This CDR3 is 10 amino acids long. The CDR3 here is CARRGSPLHF. The CDR3 region has the DNA TGCGCCCGTAGAGGATCACCCCTCCACTTT.

Turning to this clonotype: This could be a read error, since a much larger clone is one nucleotide away. A read error is likely, as this CDR3 ends without the conserved phenylalanine or tryptophan. The J gene is TRBJ2-1, the V gene TRBV5-1; TRBD2 matches at 7 bases. The V and J ends lost 0 bases and 2 bases, in that order; junction bases with no gene match: 5. Germline V gene lookup returns CDR1 SGHRS and CDR2 YFSETQ. The CDR3 length is 16 residues. The CDR3 reads CASSLGAGITYNEQFL. DNA for the CDR3: TGCGCCAGCAGCTTGGGAGCGGGAATAACCTACAATGAGCAGTTCTTA.

V gene TRBV13 combines with J gene TRBJ2-5; the match to TRBD2 covers 7 bases. CDR3 length: 16 amino acids. J was trimmed by 5 bases and V by 3 bases; bases with no gene match: 12. Germline V CDR1 and CDR2: PRHDT, FYEKMQ (reference sequence). DNA for the CDR3: TGTGCCAGCAGCTTTGGGCGGGAGACACCTGGGGAGACCCAGTACTTC. It is translated as CASSFGRETPGETQYF.

This clonotype was counted only a few times. The rearrangement uses TRBV10-3 and TRBJ1-5; D may be TRBD1 (6 bases). CDR3 length: 15 residues. V shed 0 bases and J shed 1 base, with 7 bases lying between them. Germline assignment: CDR1 ENHRY and CDR2 SYGVKD. CDR3 DNA sequence: TGTGCCATCAGTGAGTCCCAGGGGAGCAATCAGCCCCAGCATTTT. Translated, it gives CAISESQGSNQPQHF.

In this sample, this clonotype turned up many times. The V gene is TRBV28, the J gene TRBJ2-7; TRBD2 aligns across 8 bases. The germline V gene has CDR1 MDHEN and CDR2 SYDVKM. There are 16 residues in the CDR3. V trimming: 4 bases; J trimming: 5 bases; junction bases outside the gene matches: 13. The CDR3 loop reads CASSSAPAGVGNEQYF. Written as DNA, the CDR3 is TGTGCCAGCAGTTCCGCCCCAGCGGGAGTAGGGAACGAGCAGTACTTC.

This clonotype was detected ten times or more. The chain couples TRBV5-1 to TRBJ1-1; tentative D call: TRBD1 (6 bases). In germline, CDR1 is SGHRS, CDR2 YFSETQ. The CDR3 runs to 17 residues. Trimming took 4 bases from V and 5 from J, leaving 24 bases between them. CDR3 residues: CASSNRQVLGVGTEAFF. DNA for the CDR3: TGCGCCAGCAGCAACAGACAGGTCCTCGGGGTCGGGACTGAAGCTTTCTTT.

The CDR3 coding sequence is TGTGCCACCCTCAACCGGGACATTGGAGGAAATGAGCAGTTCTTC. Translating gives CATLNRDIGGNEQFF. The chain has TRBV28 and TRBJ2-1; possibly TRBD1 for D (6 bases). The germline CDR1 and CDR2 sequences are MDHEN and SYDVKM. The V and J ends lost 10 bases and 7 bases respectively, with 23 bases between them. The CDR3 runs 15 residues.

CDR3 amino acids: CATSRSRGAQETQYF. In nucleotides, the CDR3 is TGTGCCACCAGCAGATCTCGGGGGGCACAAGAGACCCAGTACTTC. The chain carries TRBV15 and TRBJ2-5, with D possibly being TRBD2 (7 bases). Deletions cut 2 bases from V and 2 bases from J, with 12 bases between. The CDR3 covers 15 residues. Germline loops: CDR1 LNHNV, CDR2 YYDKDF (reference sequence).